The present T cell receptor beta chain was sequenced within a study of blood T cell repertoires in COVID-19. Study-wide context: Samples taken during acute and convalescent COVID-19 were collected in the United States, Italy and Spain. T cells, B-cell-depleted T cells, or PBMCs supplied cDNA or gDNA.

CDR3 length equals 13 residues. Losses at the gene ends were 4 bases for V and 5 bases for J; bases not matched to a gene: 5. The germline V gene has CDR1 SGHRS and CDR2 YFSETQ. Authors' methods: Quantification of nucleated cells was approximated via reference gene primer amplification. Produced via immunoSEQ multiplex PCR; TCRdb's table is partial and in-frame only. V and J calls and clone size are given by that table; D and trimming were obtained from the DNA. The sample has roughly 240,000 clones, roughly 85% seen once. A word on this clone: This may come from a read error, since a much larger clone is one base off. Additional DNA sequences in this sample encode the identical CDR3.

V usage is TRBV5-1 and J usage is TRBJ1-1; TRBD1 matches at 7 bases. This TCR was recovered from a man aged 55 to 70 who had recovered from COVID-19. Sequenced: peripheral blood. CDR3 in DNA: TGCGCCAGCAGCCCAGGGGGGAATACTGAAGCTTTCTTT. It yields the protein CASSPGGNTEAFF. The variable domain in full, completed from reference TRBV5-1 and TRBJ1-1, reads KAGVTQTPRYLIKTRGQQVTLSCSPISGHRSVSWYQQTPGQGLQFLFEYFSETQRNKGNFPGRFSGRQFSNSRSEMNVSTLELGDSALYLCASSPGGNTEAFFGQGTRLTVV.